This note documents a single T cell receptor beta chain sequence. Its antigen is not known. Profiled with immunoSEQ multiplex PCR; TCRdb holds only in-frame clones, not every one. The table has 88,000 or so clones, roughly nine tenths seen once. This record comes from a study of graft-versus-host responses after intestinal transplantation. Study-wide background: Each of the recipients got a multivisceral, liver-intestinal, or isolated intestinal transplant. Every one of the recipients received anti-thymocyte globulin induction and afterwards took tacrolimus and steroids for approximately 3 years.

CDR1 and CDR2 (germline): MNHEY, SVGAGI. This CDR3 contains 15 residues. The J segment lost 3 bases and the V segment lost 2 bases, leaving 5 bases of the junction unmatched. The chain employs TRBV6-5 and TRBJ2-7, with 9 bases aligning to TRBD2. Here the sequenced sample was unstimulated CD4+ T cells sorted from spleen or lymph node cells, taken before intestinal transplant. The clonotype originates from a human donor who received an intestinal transplant. CDR3 sequence: CASSYRASGVYEQYF. The CDR3 DNA reads as TGTGCCAGCAGTTACAGGGCTAGCGGGGTCTACGAGCAGTACTTC.